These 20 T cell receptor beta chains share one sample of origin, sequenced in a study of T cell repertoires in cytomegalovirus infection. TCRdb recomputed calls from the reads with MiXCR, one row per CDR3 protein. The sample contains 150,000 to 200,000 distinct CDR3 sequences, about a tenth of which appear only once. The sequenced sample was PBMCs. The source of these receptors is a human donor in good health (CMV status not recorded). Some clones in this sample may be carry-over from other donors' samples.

The CDR3 region has the DNA TGCGCCAGCAGAAACCAGGGTATCGCGAACACCGGGGAGCTGTTTTTT. Protein: CASRNQGIANTGELFF. This chain uses TRBV5-1 with TRBJ2-2; possible D gene TRBD1, 5 bases. This CDR3 spans 16 amino acids. V gave up 5 bases and J gave up 0 bases, with 14 bases separating them. Per the germline V gene, CDR1 is SGHRS and CDR2 is YFSETQ. Using reference TRBV5-1 and TRBJ2-2 for the parts outside the CDR3, the full variable domain is KAGVTQTPRYLIKTRGQQVTLSCSPISGHRSVSWYQQTPGQGLQFLFEYFSETQRNKGNFPGRFSGRQFSNSRSEMNVSTLELGDSALYLCASRNQGIANTGELFFGEGSRLTVL.

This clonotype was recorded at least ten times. CDR3: CASSSFPTPGNTEAFF. The DNA for the CDR3 is TGTGCCAGCAGTTCCTTCCCAACCCCCGGGAACACTGAAGCTTTCTTT. This sequence joins TRBV12-3 or TRBV12-4 and TRBJ1-1; D gene uncertain. Trimming removed 4 bases from V and 1 base from J, with 16 bases in between. The CDR3 loop spans 16 amino acids.

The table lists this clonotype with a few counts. The CDR3 spells CASSPRQGSHYGYTF. The CDR3 coding sequence is TGTGCCAGCAGCCCCCGACAGGGGTCCCACTATGGCTACACCTTC. The V gene is TRBV7-2, the J gene TRBJ1-2, with 8 nucleotides matching TRBD1. The V gene's germline CDR1 is SGHTA and CDR2 FQGNSA. The trim removed 5 bases at V and 3 bases at J, leaving 8 bases unmatched. The CDR3 is 15 amino acids.

CDR3 protein: CASSEASGSTGELFF. Written as DNA, the CDR3 is TGTGCCAGCAGTGAGGCCAGCGGGAGTACCGGGGAGCTGTTTTTT. The rearrangement links TRBV2 to TRBJ2-2; 8 bases line up with TRBD2. V was clipped by 3 bases and J by 5 bases; unmatched bases: 5. The CDR3 is 15 amino acids. Germline lookup yields CDR1 SNHLY and CDR2 FYNNEI.

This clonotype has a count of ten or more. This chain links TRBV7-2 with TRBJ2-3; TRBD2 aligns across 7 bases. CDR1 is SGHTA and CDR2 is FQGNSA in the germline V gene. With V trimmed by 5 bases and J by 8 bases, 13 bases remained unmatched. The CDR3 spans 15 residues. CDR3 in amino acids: CASSPRREAVTTQYF. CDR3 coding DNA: TGTGCCAGCAGCCCTCGCCGGGAGGCAGTAACTACGCAGTATTTT.

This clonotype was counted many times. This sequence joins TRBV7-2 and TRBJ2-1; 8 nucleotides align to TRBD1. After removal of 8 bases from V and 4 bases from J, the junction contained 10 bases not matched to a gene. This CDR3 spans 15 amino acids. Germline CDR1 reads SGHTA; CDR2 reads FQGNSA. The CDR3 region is CASGPGGSGYNEQFF. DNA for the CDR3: TGTGCCAGCGGTCCAGGGGGCTCAGGGTACAATGAGCAGTTCTTC.

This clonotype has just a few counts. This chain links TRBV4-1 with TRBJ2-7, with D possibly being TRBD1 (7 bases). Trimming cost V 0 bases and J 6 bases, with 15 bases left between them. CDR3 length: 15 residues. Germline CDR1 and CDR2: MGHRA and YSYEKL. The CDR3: CASSQEGGQVREQYF. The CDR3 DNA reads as TGCGCCAGCAGCCAAGAGGGAGGACAGGTCCGCGAGCAGTACTTC.

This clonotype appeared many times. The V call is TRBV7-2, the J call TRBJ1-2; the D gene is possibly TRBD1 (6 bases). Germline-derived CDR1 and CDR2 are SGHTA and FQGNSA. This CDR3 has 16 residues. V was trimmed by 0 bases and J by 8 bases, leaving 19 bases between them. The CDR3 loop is CASSLALRGAHRGYTF. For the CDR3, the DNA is TGTGCCAGCAGCTTAGCTTTGAGGGGGGCACATCGAGGCTACACCTTC.

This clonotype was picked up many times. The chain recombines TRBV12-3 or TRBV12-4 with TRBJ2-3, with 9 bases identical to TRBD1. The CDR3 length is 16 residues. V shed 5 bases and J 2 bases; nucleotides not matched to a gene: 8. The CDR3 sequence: CASSLGQGFNTDTQYF. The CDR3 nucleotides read TGTGCCAGCAGTCTGGGACAGGGTTTTAACACAGATACGCAGTATTTT.

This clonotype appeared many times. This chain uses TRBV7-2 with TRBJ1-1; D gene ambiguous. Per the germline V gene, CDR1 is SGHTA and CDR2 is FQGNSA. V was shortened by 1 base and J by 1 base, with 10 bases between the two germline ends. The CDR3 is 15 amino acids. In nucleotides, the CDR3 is TGTGCCAGCAGCTTAGAGTTCGGCAGGAACACTGAAGCTTTCTTT. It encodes CASSLEFGRNTEAFF.

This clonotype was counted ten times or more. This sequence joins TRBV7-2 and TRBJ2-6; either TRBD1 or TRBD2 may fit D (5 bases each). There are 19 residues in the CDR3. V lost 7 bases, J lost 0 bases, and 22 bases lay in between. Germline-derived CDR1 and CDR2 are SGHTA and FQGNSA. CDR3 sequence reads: CASKKSPGRMSSGANVLTF. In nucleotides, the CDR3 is TGTGCCAGCAAAAAGAGTCCGGGACGTATGAGCTCTGGGGCCAACGTCCTGACTTTC.

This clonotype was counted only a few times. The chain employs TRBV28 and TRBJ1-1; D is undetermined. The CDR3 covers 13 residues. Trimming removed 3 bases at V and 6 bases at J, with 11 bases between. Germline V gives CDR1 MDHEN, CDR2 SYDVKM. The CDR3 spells CASSFDFLSEAFF. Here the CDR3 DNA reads TGTGCCAGCAGTTTCGACTTCCTATCTGAAGCTTTCTTT.

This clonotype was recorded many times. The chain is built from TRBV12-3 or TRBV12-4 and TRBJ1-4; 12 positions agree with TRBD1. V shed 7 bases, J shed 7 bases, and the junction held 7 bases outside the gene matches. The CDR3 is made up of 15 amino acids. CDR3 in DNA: TGTGCCAGCACCCTGGGGACAGGGGGCTTTGAAAAACTGTTTTTT. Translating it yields CASTLGTGGFEKLFF.

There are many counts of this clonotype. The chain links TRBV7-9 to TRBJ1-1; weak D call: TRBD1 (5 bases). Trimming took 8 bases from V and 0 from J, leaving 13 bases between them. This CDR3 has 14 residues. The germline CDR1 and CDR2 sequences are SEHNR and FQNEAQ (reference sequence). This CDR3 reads CASVRDGVNTEAFF. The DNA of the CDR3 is TGTGCCAGCGTCCGGGACGGGGTGAACACTGAAGCTTTCTTT.

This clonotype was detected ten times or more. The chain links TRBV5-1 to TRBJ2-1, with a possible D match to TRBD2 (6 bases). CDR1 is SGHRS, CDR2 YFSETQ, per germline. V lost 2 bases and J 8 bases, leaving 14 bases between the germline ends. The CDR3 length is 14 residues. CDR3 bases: TGCGCCAGCAGCTTTCGGACCGGAGGGGATGAGCAGTTCTTC. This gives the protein CASSFRTGGDEQFF.

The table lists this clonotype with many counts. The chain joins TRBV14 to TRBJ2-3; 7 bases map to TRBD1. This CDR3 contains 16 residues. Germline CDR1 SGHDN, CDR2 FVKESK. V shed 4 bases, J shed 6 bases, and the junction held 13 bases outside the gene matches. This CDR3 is CASSPQRTGDRDTQYF. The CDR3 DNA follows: TGTGCCAGCAGCCCGCAACGGACAGGAGATCGTGATACGCAGTATTTT.

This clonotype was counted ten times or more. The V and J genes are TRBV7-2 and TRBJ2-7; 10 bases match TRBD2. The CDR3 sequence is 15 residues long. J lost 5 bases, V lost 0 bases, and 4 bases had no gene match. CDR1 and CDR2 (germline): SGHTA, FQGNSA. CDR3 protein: CASSLAGTSAHEQYF. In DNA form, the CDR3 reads TGTGCCAGCAGCTTAGCCGGGACTAGCGCCCACGAGCAGTACTTC.

CDR3 region: CASSSEARGTDTQYF. The CDR3 coding sequence is TGTGCCAGCAGTTCGGAGGCCCGGGGCACAGATACGCAGTATTTT. The rearrangement uses TRBV28 and TRBJ2-3, with D possibly matching TRBD2 (5 bases). V dropped 4 bases and J dropped 1 base, with 12 bases sitting between them. Per germline, CDR1 MDHEN and CDR2 SYDVKM. The CDR3 is 15 residues long.

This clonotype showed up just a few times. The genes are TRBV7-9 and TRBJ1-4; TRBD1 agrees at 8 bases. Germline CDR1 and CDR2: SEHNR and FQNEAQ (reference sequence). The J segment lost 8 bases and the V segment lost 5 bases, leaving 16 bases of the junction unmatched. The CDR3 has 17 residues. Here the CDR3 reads CASSPPGQDRIGEKLFF. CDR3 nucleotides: TGTGCCAGCAGCCCTCCGGGACAGGACCGAATTGGGGAAAAACTGTTTTTT.

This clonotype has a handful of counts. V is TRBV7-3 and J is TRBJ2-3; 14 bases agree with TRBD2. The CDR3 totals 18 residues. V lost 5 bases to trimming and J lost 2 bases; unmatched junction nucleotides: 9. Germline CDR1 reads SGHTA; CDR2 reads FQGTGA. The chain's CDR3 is CASSPGLAGVGITDTQYF. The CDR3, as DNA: TGTGCCAGCAGCCCGGGACTAGCGGGAGTGGGTATCACAGATACGCAGTATTTT.